The present TCR beta chain was sequenced within a study of early T cells in non-severe SARS-CoV-2 infection. About the study: The input, bulk RNA from unsorted whole blood, was sequenced, and chains were unpaired.

Germline lookup yields CDR1 MNHEY and CDR2 SVGEGT. There are 14 residues in the CDR3. The V and J ends lost 6 bases and 1 base respectively, with 12 bases between them. Unique molecular identifier tags were affixed to discrete cDNA molecules. TCRdb used MiXCR to reprocess the 5' RACE reads, holding one entry per CDR3 protein. The sample lists roughly 80,000 distinct CDR3 sequences; approximately 10% were seen once. In its sample, this clonotype was seen many times. The chain joins TRBV6-2 or TRBV6-3 to TRBJ2-5, with unresolved D. The sequencing used whole blood, collected at baseline. This TCR derives from an adult who was a healthcare worker with PCR-confirmed SARS-CoV-2 infection or an uninfected control (not recorded which). As DNA, the CDR3 is TGTGCCAGCAGCCACGCATCGATCCAAGAGACCCAGTACTTC. Translation: CASSHASIQETQYF.